This passage covers 21 T cell receptor beta chains from one sample sequenced in a study of PD-L1 blockade in urothelial cancer. Sequencing was performed with immunoSEQ multiplex PCR; in TCRdb, only in-frame clones are kept and a portion is missing. The sample contains roughly 130,000 clones, roughly 83% of which appear only once. The time point was: pretreatment peripheral blood. Here the sequenced sample was PBMCs, taken around atezolizumab (anti-PD-L1) treatment. The receptors derive from a man aged 50-60 years with urothelial cancer.

The V gene is TRBV5-1, the J gene TRBJ1-4; 8 nucleotides match TRBD1. Germline CDR1 reads SGHRS; CDR2 reads YFSETQ. With V trimmed by 0 bases and J by 6 bases, 7 bases remained unmatched. This CDR3 contains 16 residues. The CDR3 DNA reads TGCGCCAGCAGCTTGGCTGGCAGGGGGCTCTATGAAAAACTGTTTTTT. This encodes CASSLAGRGLYEKLFF.

The sample holds a few counts of this clone. The rearrangement uses TRBV30 and TRBJ2-5; 9 bases line up with TRBD1. The CDR3 runs to 15 residues. The ends lost 3 bases at V and 7 bases at J; junction bases unmatched: 12. Germline V lookup: CDR1 GTSNPN, CDR2 SVGIG (reference sequence). The CDR3 nucleotides are TGTGCCTGGAGAAGCCGGGACAGGGCGGTGGGGACCCAGTACTTC. Protein product: CAWRSRDRAVGTQYF.

This chain connects TRBV9 to TRBJ2-7; TRBD2 aligns across 10 bases. CDR1 is SGDLS and CDR2 is YYNGEE in the germline V gene. J was trimmed by 1 base and V by 4 bases; bases with no gene match: 5. The CDR3 is 15 amino acids. The CDR3 DNA is TGTGCCAGCAGCTTTGGACTAGCGGCATCCTACGAGCAGTACTTC. This encodes CASSFGLAASYEQYF.

The rearrangement uses TRBV7-9 and TRBJ2-3; 13 bases are a match to TRBD2. V was pared by 2 bases and J by 0 bases, with 5 bases of the junction left unmatched. From germline, CDR1 is SEHNR and CDR2 FQNEAQ (reference sequence). This CDR3 has 18 amino acids. This CDR3 is CASSLTTSGRVSTDTQYF. The CDR3 DNA is TGTGCCAGCAGCTTAACAACTAGCGGGAGGGTTAGCACAGATACGCAGTATTTT.

The chain links TRBV4-1 to TRBJ2-1; 7 bases fit TRBD2. V gave up 4 bases and J gave up 2 bases; unmatched junction bases: 8. CDR1 is MGHRA, CDR2 YSYEKL, per germline. This CDR3 spans 16 amino acids. CDR3 in amino acids: CASSPPGGRAYNEQFF. CDR3 nucleotides: TGCGCCAGCAGCCCCCCGGGAGGCCGCGCCTACAATGAGCAGTTCTTC.

The chain joins TRBV5-1 to TRBJ2-5; tentatively, D is TRBD1 (6 bases). The CDR3 is 16 residues long. The germline V and J ends were trimmed by 4 bases and 1 base, with 17 bases remaining between them. Germline CDR1 and CDR2: SGHRS and YFSETQ. The CDR3 DNA reads TGCGCCAGCAGCAGAGTACAGGACAGTTTCCAAGAGACCCAGTACTTC. It specifies CASSRVQDSFQETQYF.

The J gene is TRBJ2-1, the V gene TRBV7-3; 7 bases fit TRBD2. The CDR3 totals 11 residues. Germline CDR1 is SGHTA and CDR2 is FQGTGA. The V and J ends lost 8 bases and 15 bases, in that order; junction bases with no gene match: 10. The CDR3 DNA reads TGTGCCAGCGAGGGTGGCGGGAGACGGTTCTTC. Its protein is CASEGGGRRFF.

V is TRBV7-9 and J is TRBJ1-1; D is possibly TRBD1 (5 bases). CDR3 length: 14 residues. The germline gives CDR1 SEHNR, CDR2 FQNEAQ (reference sequence). Trimming took off 5 bases at V and 0 bases at J, with 10 bases between the two ends. The chain's CDR3 is CASSRGGMNTEAFF. The DNA for the CDR3 is TGTGCCAGCAGCCGCGGGGGTATGAACACTGAAGCTTTCTTT.

The chain employs TRBV15 and TRBJ2-5; 14 bases match TRBD2. CDR1 and CDR2 (germline): LNHNV, YYDKDF (reference sequence). The CDR3 runs to 19 residues. V shed 0 bases, J shed 5 bases, and the junction held 11 bases outside the gene matches. The CDR3 is CATSRDKGTSGSLVETQYF. CDR3 nucleotides: TGTGCCACCAGCAGAGATAAAGGGACTAGCGGGAGCTTGGTCGAGACCCAGTACTTC.

This rearrangement joins TRBV11-2 to TRBJ1-4; 9 nucleotides agree with TRBD1. CDR3 length equals 15 residues. Trimming removed 5 bases from V and 7 bases from J; junction bases left unmatched: 8. Germline V gene lookup returns CDR1 SGHAT and CDR2 FQNNGV. The CDR3 loop is CASSPATGGAEKLFF. CDR3 in DNA: TGTGCCAGCAGCCCCGCGACAGGGGGGGCTGAAAAACTGTTTTTT.

The V and J genes are TRBV7-3 and TRBJ2-5, with 16 nucleotides matching TRBD2. CDR1 is SGHTA, CDR2 FQGTGA, per germline. Trimming took 3 bases from V and 5 from J; bases not matched to a gene: 6. The CDR3 consists of 17 residues. CDR3 bases: TGTGCCAGCAGCTTCCTACCGGGACTAGCGGGAGGGGAGACCCAGTACTTC. It codes for CASSFLPGLAGGETQYF. Supplemented by reference TRBV7-3 and TRBJ2-5, the full variable domain reads GAGVSQTPSNKVTEKGKYVELRCDPISGHTALYWYRQSLGQGPEFLIYFQGTGAADDSGLPNDRFFAVRPEGSVSTLKIQRTERGDSAVYLCASSFLPGLAGGETQYFGPGTRLLVL.

The chain links TRBV2 to TRBJ1-5, with 9 bases aligning to TRBD1. Germline V lookup: CDR1 SNHLY, CDR2 FYNNEI. The V gene end was trimmed by 6 bases and the J gene end by 5 bases; junction bases not matched to a gene: 2. This CDR3 spans 13 amino acids. This CDR3 reads CASRGTGYQPQHF. The CDR3, as DNA: TGTGCCAGCAGGGGGACAGGGTATCAGCCCCAGCATTTT.

The rearrangement uses TRBV9 and TRBJ2-1; the D gene is possibly TRBD1 (7 bases). Per the germline V gene, CDR1 is SGDLS and CDR2 is YYNGEE. V was clipped by 3 bases and J by 0 bases, with 10 bases between them. CDR3 length: 15 residues. The CDR3: CASSGQGLSYNEQFF. The DNA of the CDR3 is TGTGCCAGCAGCGGACAGGGACTCTCCTACAATGAGCAGTTCTTC.

The J gene is TRBJ1-1, the V gene TRBV5-4; D perhaps matches TRBD1 (5 bases). Per germline, CDR1 SGHNT and CDR2 YYREEE (reference sequence). V was pared by 3 bases and J by 1 base, with 16 bases between. There are 16 residues in the CDR3. Here the CDR3 reads CASSSTAAGQNTEAFF. CDR3 sequence (DNA): TGTGCCAGCAGCTCGACCGCGGCAGGACAGAACACTGAAGCTTTCTTT.

This clone was seen a handful of times. The chain carries TRBV19 and TRBJ1-2, with 9 bases identical to TRBD1. CDR3 size: 15 residues. Germline values: CDR1 LNHDA, CDR2 SQIVND (reference sequence). V gave up 3 bases and J gave up 5 bases; unmatched junction bases: 7. The CDR3: CASSIARTGAYGYTF. As DNA, the CDR3 is TGTGCCAGTAGTATCGCCCGGACAGGGGCGTATGGCTACACCTTC.

This chain connects TRBV28 to TRBJ2-7; 15 bases match TRBD2. The CDR3 runs 17 residues. Germline CDR1 reads MDHEN; CDR2 reads SYDVKM. V was clipped by 5 bases and J by 2 bases; unmatched bases: 7. The CDR3 sequence: CASSTGTSGRKTYEQYF. The CDR3, as DNA: TGTGCCAGCAGTACCGGGACTAGCGGGAGGAAAACCTACGAGCAGTACTTC.

The CDR3 region has the DNA TGCGCCAGCAGCTTATCAAGGGGCATGAACACTGAAGCTTTCTTT. As protein: CASSLSRGMNTEAFF. This rearrangement joins TRBV5-1 to TRBJ1-1; tentative D call: TRBD1 (5 bases). The CDR3 is 15 amino acids. Germline V gene lookup returns CDR1 SGHRS and CDR2 YFSETQ. Trimming removed 2 bases at V and 0 bases at J, with 11 bases between.

The gene calls are TRBV11-2 and TRBJ1-1; D is unresolved. The CDR3 runs to 10 residues. In germline, CDR1 is SGHAT, CDR2 FQNNGV. V lost 1 base, J lost 11 bases, and 5 bases lay in between. CDR3: CASSLVEAFF. The CDR3 nucleotides are TGTGCCAGCAGCTTAGTCGAGGCTTTCTTT.

The chain combines TRBV7-8 with TRBJ2-7; 15 nucleotides agree with TRBD2. Germline V gene sequence: CDR1 SGHVS, CDR2 FQNEAQ. The J segment lost 9 bases and the V segment lost 5 bases, leaving 8 bases of the junction unmatched. The CDR3 is 15 residues long. CDR3 nucleotide sequence: TGTGCCAGCAGCCCGGCCGGACTAGCGGGAGGGGGGCAGTACTTC. Residues: CASSPAGLAGGGQYF.

This clone showed up just once. The chain combines TRBV5-1 with TRBJ2-7, with D perhaps matching TRBD1 (6 bases). Trimming stripped 0 bases from V and 7 bases from J, with 17 bases between. This CDR3 is 15 amino acids long. Germline loops: CDR1 SGHRS, CDR2 YFSETQ. This CDR3 reads CASSLEGQPRREQYF. The DNA of the CDR3 is TGCGCCAGCAGCTTGGAAGGACAGCCGCGGCGGGAGCAGTACTTC.

The gene calls are TRBV28 and TRBJ2-7, with 8 positions matching TRBD2. This CDR3 comprises 14 residues. CDR1 and CDR2 (germline): MDHEN, SYDVKM. Trimming took 7 bases from V and 1 from J; bases not matched to a gene: 6. For the CDR3, the DNA is TGTGCCAGCACCACGGGGGGGAGGTCCTACGAGCAGTACTTC. It is translated as CASTTGGRSYEQYF. Variable domain in full (rest from reference TRBV28 and TRBJ2-7): DVKVTQSSRYLVKRTGEKVFLECVQDMDHENMFWYRQDPGLGLRLIYFSYDVKMKEKGDIPEGYSVSREKKERFSLILESASTNQTSMYLCASTTGGRSYEQYFGPGTRLTVT.